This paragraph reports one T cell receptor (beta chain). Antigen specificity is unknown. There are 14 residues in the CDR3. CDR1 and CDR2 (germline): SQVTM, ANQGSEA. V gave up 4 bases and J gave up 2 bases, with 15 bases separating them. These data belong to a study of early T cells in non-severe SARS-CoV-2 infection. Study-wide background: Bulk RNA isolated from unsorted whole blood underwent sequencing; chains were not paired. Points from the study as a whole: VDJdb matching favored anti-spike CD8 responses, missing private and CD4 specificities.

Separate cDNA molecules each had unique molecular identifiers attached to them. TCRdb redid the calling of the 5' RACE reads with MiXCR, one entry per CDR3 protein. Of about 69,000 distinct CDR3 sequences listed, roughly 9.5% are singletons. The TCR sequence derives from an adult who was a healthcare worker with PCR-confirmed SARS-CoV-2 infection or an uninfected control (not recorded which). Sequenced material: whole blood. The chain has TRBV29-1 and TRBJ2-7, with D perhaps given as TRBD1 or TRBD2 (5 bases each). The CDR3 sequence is CSVVSGGLPYEQYF. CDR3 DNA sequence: TGCAGCGTTGTGAGTGGGGGTCTCCCCTACGAGCAGTACTTC.